This T cell receptor (beta chain) comes out of a study of blood T cell repertoires in COVID-19. Study information: Researchers got acute and convalescent COVID-19 samples from the United States, Italy and Spain. From T cells, B-cell-depleted T cells, or PBMCs came the material, which was cDNA or gDNA.

Germline V gene sequence: CDR1 SGHTA, CDR2 FQGNSA. This CDR3 is 13 amino acids long. Trimming removed 3 bases from V and 8 bases from J; junction bases left unmatched: 6. Original methodology: Cell counts per sample came from amplifying reference gene primers. Data came from immunoSEQ multiplex PCR; TCRdb stores just in-frame clones and leaves some out. V and J calls and clone size are copied from that table; D and trimming were computed from the DNA. The sample includes about 140,000 clones, 76% of them seen just once. The chain joins TRBV7-2 to TRBJ1-2; the match to TRBD1 covers 7 bases. The sample taken for sequencing was peripheral blood. This TCR came from a woman over 75 with active or convalescent COVID-19. CDR3 DNA: TGTGCCAGCAGCTTCATCGACAGGGCCGGCTACACCTTC. Translation: CASSFIDRAGYTF. Using reference TRBV7-2 and TRBJ1-2 for the parts outside the CDR3, the full variable domain is GAGVSQSPSNKVTEKGKDVELRCDPISGHTALYWYRQSLGQGLEFLIYFQGNSAPDKSGLPSDRFSAERTGGSVSTLTIQRTQQEDSAVYLCASSFIDRAGYTFGSGTRLTVV.